A single sample gave rise to the 20 T cell receptor beta chains below, sequenced in a study of T cell changes during pregnancy in multiple sclerosis. TCRdb keeps only in-frame clones here, not all; method: immunoSEQ multiplex PCR. The sample contains roughly 40,000 clones, more than 90% of which appear only once. The sample here was peripheral blood, taken before pregnancy. These TCRs come from a female donor with multiple sclerosis, enrolled in a pregnancy study.

This sequence joins TRBV5-5 and TRBJ2-3; maybe TRBD2 (5 bases). CDR3 length: 15 amino acids. Trimming shortened V by 1 base and J by 4 bases, and 13 bases separated the two germline ends. Per germline, CDR1 SGHKS and CDR2 YYEKEE (reference sequence). This CDR3 is CASSLWTQVADTQYF. CDR3 DNA: TGTGCCAGCAGCTTGTGGACTCAGGTCGCAGATACGCAGTATTTT.

The chain links TRBV4-1 to TRBJ1-2; D call uncertain. The CDR3 length is 17 residues. V lost 4 bases and J 0 bases, leaving 18 bases between the germline ends. CDR1 MGHRA and CDR2 YSYEKL come from the germline V gene. The CDR3 reads CASSPRAGGISNYGYTF. DNA of the CDR3: TGCGCCAGCAGCCCGAGGGCGGGAGGGATTTCTAACTATGGCTACACCTTC.

V is TRBV7-9 and J is TRBJ1-4; TRBD1 is a possible D gene (6 bases). Per germline, CDR1 SEHNR and CDR2 FQNEAQ (reference sequence). The CDR3 runs 14 residues. V lost 5 bases and J 4 bases, leaving 11 bases between the germline ends. CDR3 nucleotide sequence: TGTGCCAGCAGCCGGACAGCGATTAATGAAAAACTGTTTTTT. As protein: CASSRTAINEKLFF.

The V gene is TRBV5-1, the J gene TRBJ2-1, with 14 bases identical to TRBD2. V lost 4 bases and J lost 9; bases outside the gene matches: 12. The germline gives CDR1 SGHRS, CDR2 YFSETQ. The CDR3 is 17 residues long. The CDR3 region is CASSLDGGLAGVTEQFF. In DNA form, the CDR3 reads TGCGCCAGCAGCCTGGACGGGGGACTAGCGGGAGTCACTGAGCAGTTCTTC.

CDR3 sequence (DNA): TGCGCCAGCAGCTCGGGGGGAGGCGAGACCCAGTACTTC. Its protein product is CASSSGGGETQYF. This chain joins TRBV5-1 and TRBJ2-5; 7 bases agree with TRBD2. Germline trimming cut 3 bases from V and 5 bases from J; bases unmatched to any gene: 4. Germline lookup yields CDR1 SGHRS and CDR2 YFSETQ. The CDR3 has 13 residues.

The chain links TRBV27 to TRBJ1-5; 8 bases are a match to TRBD1. The germline V gene encodes CDR1 MNHEY and CDR2 SMNVEV (reference sequence). The CDR3 has 16 residues. With V trimmed by 4 bases and J by 7 bases, 12 bases remained unmatched. This CDR3 is CASSSDPTGVRQPQHF. The CDR3, as DNA: TGTGCCAGCAGTTCAGACCCGACAGGGGTACGGCAGCCCCAGCATTTT.

The V call is TRBV28, the J call TRBJ2-3; 11 positions agree with TRBD2. CDR3 length equals 17 residues. After removal of 4 bases from V and 2 bases from J, the junction contained 8 bases not matched to a gene. Per germline, CDR1 MDHEN and CDR2 SYDVKM. DNA of the CDR3: TGTGCCAGCAGTTACCCGGGGACTAGCGGATACACAGATACGCAGTATTTT. It encodes CASSYPGTSGYTDTQYF. Using reference TRBV28 and TRBJ2-3 for the parts outside the CDR3, the full variable domain is DVKVTQSSRYLVKRTGEKVFLECVQDMDHENMFWYRQDPGLGLRLIYFSYDVKMKEKGDIPEGYSVSREKKERFSLILESASTNQTSMYLCASSYPGTSGYTDTQYFGPGTRLTVL.

The rearrangement joins TRBV28 to TRBJ2-7, with 11 bases identical to TRBD2. The V gene end was trimmed by 6 bases and the J gene end by 6 bases; junction bases not matched to a gene: 10. The CDR3 sequence is 15 residues long. Germline assignment: CDR1 MDHEN and CDR2 SYDVKM. The CDR3 DNA reads TGTGCCAGCAGCAAGTTAGCGGGAGGGCCGGGCGAGCAGTACTTC. Translating it yields CASSKLAGGPGEQYF.

This chain uses TRBV25-1 with TRBJ1-2, with TRBD1 as a possible D gene (6 bases). The V gene's germline CDR1 is MGHDK and CDR2 SYGVNS. V was trimmed by 6 bases and J by 5 bases, leaving 10 bases between them. This CDR3 comprises 12 residues. This CDR3 reads CASRDSKYGYTF. CDR3 in DNA: TGTGCCAGCAGGGACAGCAAGTATGGCTACACCTTC.

The rearrangement links TRBV10-3 to TRBJ2-7; 10 bases map to TRBD2. Losses at the gene ends were 4 bases for V and 2 bases for J; bases not matched to a gene: 5. The CDR3 length is 15 residues. CDR1 ENHRY and CDR2 SYGVKD come from the germline V gene. Here the CDR3 DNA reads TGTGCCATCAGTGCACTAGCGGGACTACCCTACGAGCAGTACTTC. Protein sequence: CAISALAGLPYEQYF.

Only one count was recorded for this clone. The chain is built from TRBV30 and TRBJ1-5, with TRBD1 as a possible D gene (6 bases). In germline, CDR1 is GTSNPN, CDR2 SVGIG (reference sequence). Trimming shortened V by 1 base and J by 6 bases, and 13 bases separated the two germline ends. The CDR3 contains 14 residues. The CDR3 region is CAWSAQGLFQPQHF. In DNA, the CDR3 is TGTGCCTGGAGTGCACAGGGATTATTTCAGCCCCAGCATTTT.

The rearrangement uses TRBV5-1 and TRBJ2-6, with 8 bases that match TRBD1. The CDR3 is 17 amino acids. Germline loops: CDR1 SGHRS, CDR2 YFSETQ. The trim removed 0 bases at V and 3 bases at J, leaving 5 bases unmatched. In nucleotides, the CDR3 is TGCGCCAGCAGCTTGGACCAGGGGGCAAGTGGGGCCAACGTCCTGACTTTC. Translation: CASSLDQGASGANVLTF. Filled out from reference TRBV5-1 and TRBJ2-6, the complete variable domain reads KAGVTQTPRYLIKTRGQQVTLSCSPISGHRSVSWYQQTPGQGLQFLFEYFSETQRNKGNFPGRFSGRQFSNSRSEMNVSTLELGDSALYLCASSLDQGASGANVLTFGAGSRLTVL.

The chain combines TRBV7-3 with TRBJ2-1; 10 positions agree with TRBD2. Germline V CDR1 and CDR2: SGHTA, FQGTGA. Trimming removed 4 bases from V and 5 bases from J; junction bases left unmatched: 5. The CDR3 is made up of 15 amino acids. The CDR3 sequence is CASSSVAGGNNEQFF. The CDR3 DNA reads TGTGCCAGCAGCTCAGTAGCGGGAGGAAACAATGAGCAGTTCTTC.

The rearrangement joins TRBV14 to TRBJ2-2; D perhaps matches TRBD2 (6 bases). The germline V gene has CDR1 SGHDN and CDR2 FVKESK. This CDR3 is built from 15 residues. Trimming shortened V by 3 bases and J by 3 bases, and 11 bases separated the two germline ends. The CDR3 sequence is CASSQISGDTGELFF. The CDR3 DNA sequence: TGTGCCAGCAGCCAGATTTCGGGGGACACCGGGGAGCTGTTTTTT.

The V gene is TRBV5-1, the J gene TRBJ2-3, with a tentative D call TRBD1 (6 bases). The CDR3 is 15 amino acids. CDR1 is SGHRS, CDR2 YFSETQ, per germline. Trimming cost V 4 bases and J 2 bases, with 14 bases left between them. CDR3 residues: CASSAGQIHTDTQYF. In DNA form, the CDR3 reads TGCGCCAGCAGCGCCGGACAGATACACACAGATACGCAGTATTTT.

This chain links TRBV6-6 with TRBJ2-7, with 7 bases fitting TRBD1. CDR1 is MNHNY and CDR2 is SVGAGI in the germline V gene (reference sequence). CDR3 size: 14 residues. V trimming: 4 bases; J trimming: 2 bases; junction bases outside the gene matches: 5. The DNA of the CDR3 is TGTGCCAGCAGTTCCCGACAGGGACCCTACGAGCAGTACTTC. Protein sequence: CASSSRQGPYEQYF.

J is TRBJ2-3 and V is TRBV11-3; TRBD2 might be the D (7 bases). The CDR3 totals 15 residues. Germline CDR1 is SGHNT and CDR2 is YENEEA. The V gene lost 6 bases and the J gene lost 5 bases, with 18 bases spanning the gap. CDR3 protein: CASRGFGEGGDTQYF. The CDR3 DNA is TGTGCCAGCAGAGGTTTTGGGGAGGGGGGAGATACGCAGTATTTT. Based on the CDR3 plus reference TRBV11-3 and TRBJ2-3, the full variable domain is EAGVVQSPRYKIIEKKQPVAFWCNPISGHNTLYWYLQNLGQGPELLIRYENEEAVDDSQLPKDRFSAERLKGVDSTLKIQPAELGDSAVYLCASRGFGEGGDTQYFGPGTRLTVL.

The V and J genes are TRBV10-3 and TRBJ2-7; 9 positions agree with TRBD1. CDR1 ENHRY and CDR2 SYGVKD come from the germline V gene. The J segment lost 4 bases and the V segment lost 4 bases, leaving 5 bases of the junction unmatched. The CDR3 sequence is 14 residues long. The CDR3, as DNA: TGTGCCATCAGTGTCGGGACAGGGAAATACGAGCAGTACTTC. It translates to CAISVGTGKYEQYF.

This chain connects TRBV5-1 to TRBJ1-1; D remains unclear. V was shortened by 0 bases and J by 11 bases, with 17 bases between the two germline ends. In germline, CDR1 is SGHRS, CDR2 YFSETQ. The CDR3 sequence is 14 residues long. The CDR3 sequence is CASSLAVAQRNAFF. CDR3 DNA: TGCGCCAGCAGCTTGGCCGTTGCTCAGAGGAACGCTTTCTTT.

CDR3 region: CASSPGLAEYNEQFF. CDR3 DNA sequence: TGTGCCAGCAGCCCCGGACTAGCGGAATACAATGAGCAGTTCTTC. The rearrangement links TRBV7-3 to TRBJ2-1, with TRBD2 matching over 10 bases. V gave up 5 bases and J gave up 4 bases; unmatched junction bases: 5. The CDR3 has 15 residues. Germline V lookup: CDR1 SGHTA, CDR2 FQGTGA.